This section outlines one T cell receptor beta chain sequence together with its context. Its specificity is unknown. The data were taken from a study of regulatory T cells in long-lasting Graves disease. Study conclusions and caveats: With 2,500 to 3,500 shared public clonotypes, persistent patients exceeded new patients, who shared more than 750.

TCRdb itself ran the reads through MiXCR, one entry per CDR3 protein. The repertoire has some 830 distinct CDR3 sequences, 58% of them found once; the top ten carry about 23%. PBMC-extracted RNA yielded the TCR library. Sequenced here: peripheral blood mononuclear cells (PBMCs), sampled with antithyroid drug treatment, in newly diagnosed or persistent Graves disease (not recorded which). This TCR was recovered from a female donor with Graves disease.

CDR3 loop: CSARVGVYNEQFF. CDR3 coding DNA: TGCAGTGCTAGAGTTGGCGTATACAATGAGCAGTTCTTC. The rearrangement links TRBV20-1 to TRBJ2-1; D is unclear. Germline CDR1 DFQATT, CDR2 SNEGSKA (reference sequence). Trimming stripped 1 base from V and 4 bases from J, with 8 bases between. The CDR3 runs to 13 residues.